A selection of T cell receptor beta chains follows, all from one sample in a study of OX40 agonist ivuxolimab in advanced cancers. TCRdb keeps only in-frame clones here, not all; method: immunoSEQ multiplex PCR. The sample has about 48,000 clones; approximately 88% are singletons. Sequencing used CD4+ or CD8+ T cells sorted from blood, obtained in a trial of the OX40 agonist ivuxolimab. Receptors originate from an adult with an advanced solid tumor such as melanoma, head and neck, liver or kidney cancer. Each CDR3 is given with its conserved first and last residue. A D gene is named only where the DNA matches it firmly. Clone size appears in some rows only: once, few, many, or a class for an expanded clone.

v_gene	d_gene	j_gene	abundance	CDR3aa	CDR3nt
TRBV28	.	TRBJ2-3	.	CASSLSSGRDGDTQYF	TGTGCCAGCAGTTTATCCTCGGGCAGGGATGGAGATACGCAGTATTTT
TRBV29-1	TRBD1	TRBJ2-7	few	CSVFTPGQGAGEQYF	TGCAGCGTTTTTACTCCGGGACAGGGGGCTGGGGAGCAGTACTTC
TRBV5-4	TRBD2	TRBJ2-1	.	CASSFRRLAGDDEQFF	TGTGCCAGCAGCTTCCGTCGGCTAGCGGGAGATGATGAGCAGTTCTTC
TRBV7-2	TRBD2	TRBJ2-7	.	CASSPRTSGRTSSYEQYF	TGTGCCAGCAGCCCCAGGACTAGCGGGAGAACCAGCTCCTACGAGCAGTACTTC
TRBV28	.	TRBJ1-1	.	CASSLTVNTEAFF	TGTGCCAGCAGTTTAACAGTTAACACTGAAGCTTTCTTT
TRBV5-5	TRBD1	TRBJ1-1	.	CASSLDYRGLDEAFF	TGTGCCAGCAGCTTGGATTACAGGGGGTTGGATGAAGCTTTCTTT
TRBV7-9	.	TRBJ2-3	.	CASSLATGTSFADTQYF	TGTGCCAGCAGCTTAGCAACCGGGACCTCATTCGCAGATACGCAGTATTTT
TRBV18	.	TRBJ1-5	few	CASSRDTNQPQHF	TGTGCCAGCTCACGAGACACCAATCAGCCCCAGCATTTT
TRBV27	.	TRBJ2-6	.	CASSPMTGVLTF	TGTGCCAGCAGTCCGATGACAGGTGTCCTGACTTTC
TRBV6-1	TRBD1	TRBJ1-4	.	CASSSRQGLEKLFF	TGTGCCAGCAGTTCACGACAGGGATTAGAAAAACTGTTTTTT
TRBV28	.	TRBJ1-5	.	CASRSQGWGYSNQPQHF	TGTGCCAGCCGAAGTCAGGGGTGGGGTTATAGCAATCAGCCCCAGCATTTT
TRBV12-5	.	TRBJ2-3	once	CASGLSGQVDTQYF	TGTGCTAGTGGTTTGTCGGGGCAAGTAGATACGCAGTATTTT
TRBV19	.	TRBJ2-2	.	CASSIRQGTGELFF	TGTGCCAGTAGTATTCGCCAGGGCACCGGGGAGCTGTTTTTT
TRBV18	.	TRBJ1-2	.	CASSPGGARNYGYTF	TGTGCCAGCTCACCAGGTGGGGCACGGAACTATGGCTACACCTTC
TRBV11-2	TRBD1	TRBJ1-2	.	CASSLGTGVDYGYTF	TGTGCCAGCAGCTTAGGGACAGGGGTTGACTATGGCTACACCTTC
TRBV19	.	TRBJ1-1	.	CASSSGGLGNTEAFF	TGTGCCAGTAGTTCGGGGGGGCTAGGGAACACTGAAGCTTTCTTT
TRBV6-6	.	TRBJ1-5	.	CASSYSTAQPQHF	TGTGCCAGCAGTTACTCGACCGCTCAGCCCCAGCATTTT
TRBV7-2	TRBD1	TRBJ2-7	.	CASSHRTGSEQYF	TGTGCCAGCAGCCATCGGACAGGGAGCGAGCAGTACTTC
TRBV5-1	TRBD2	TRBJ2-1	.	CASTQGTSGGLRGEQFF	TGCGCCAGCACGCAAGGGACTAGCGGGGGACTTCGAGGTGAGCAGTTCTTC
TRBV7-8	.	TRBJ1-6	.	CASSLGRANNSPLHF	TGTGCCAGCAGCTTAGGCCGGGCCAATAATTCACCCCTCCACTTT
TRBV6-5	.	TRBJ1-1	.	CASSARGMAEAFF	TGTGCCAGCAGTGCAAGGGGGATGGCTGAAGCTTTCTTT
TRBV28	.	TRBJ2-7	few	CASSRGVHEQYF	TGTGCCAGCTCCCGGGGAGTCCACGAGCAGTACTTC
TRBV29-1	.	TRBJ2-7	.	CSVGKGYEQYF	TGCAGCGTTGGTAAGGGATACGAGCAGTACTTC
TRBV4-3	.	TRBJ2-3	.	CASSPRGGDTQYF	TGCGCCAGCAGCCCGCGGGGCGGGGATACGCAGTATTTT
TRBV5-8	.	TRBJ1-3	.	CASSSTQRTGNTIYF	TGTGCCAGCAGCTCCACCCAGCGAACCGGAAACACCATATATTTT
TRBV28	.	TRBJ1-1	.	CASSLLSWGRNTEAFF	TGTGCCAGCAGTTTATTATCATGGGGGAGGAACACTGAAGCTTTCTTT
TRBV19	TRBD2	TRBJ2-7	.	CASSSGYEQYF	TGTGCCAGTTCTAGCGGCTACGAGCAGTACTTC
TRBV18	.	TRBJ2-1	.	CASSPSRDDEQFF	TGTGCCAGCTCACCTTCAAGAGACGATGAGCAGTTCTTC
TRBV2	.	TRBJ1-1	.	CASSDPDRSEAFF	TGTGCCAGCAGTGATCCGGACCGGAGTGAAGCTTTCTTT
TRBV5-4	TRBD2	TRBJ2-7	.	CASSPRGRREGGYEQYF	TGTGCCAGCAGCCCCAGAGGGAGGCGGGAGGGCGGTTACGAGCAGTACTTC
TRBV11-2	.	TRBJ2-2	.	CASNVDRPNTGELFF	TGTGCCAGCAACGTAGACAGACCGAACACCGGGGAGCTGTTTTTT
TRBV30	TRBD1	TRBJ1-1	.	CAWSLGQGITEAFF	TGTGCCTGGAGTCTCGGACAGGGAATCACTGAAGCTTTCTTT
TRBV5-5	.	TRBJ2-5	.	CASSLWAEETQYF	TGTGCCAGCAGCTTGTGGGCAGAAGAGACCCAGTACTTC
TRBV6-5	.	TRBJ2-3	.	CASSYRGATSTDTQYF	TGTGCCAGCAGTTACCGAGGGGCCACTAGCACAGATACGCAGTATTTT
TRBV7-9	TRBD2	TRBJ2-3	.	CASSPSFRTRIGDTQYF	TGTGCCAGCAGCCCGTCTTTCCGGACTAGAATTGGGGATACGCAGTATTTT
TRBV7-2	TRBD1	TRBJ1-1	.	CASSITGQGVSEAFF	TGTGCCAGCAGCATTACCGGACAGGGGGTGTCTGAAGCTTTCTTT
TRBV27	.	TRBJ2-7	.	CASSLLGNSVNEQYF	TGTGCCAGCAGTTTATTAGGAAATTCGGTAAACGAGCAGTACTTC
TRBV2	.	TRBJ1-2	.	CASSEGENYGYTF	TGTGCCAGCAGTGAAGGGGAAAACTATGGCTACACCTTC
TRBV29-1	TRBD2	TRBJ2-3	once	CSVLTSGRDTQYF	TGCAGCGTCCTGACTAGCGGGAGAGATACGCAGTATTTT
TRBV5-1	.	TRBJ2-3	once	CASSLEVADTQYF	TGCGCCAGCAGCTTGGAGGTCGCAGATACGCAGTATTTT
TRBV2	TRBD1	TRBJ2-1	.	CASSWTDRVNEQFF	TGTGCCAGCAGTTGGACGGACAGGGTCAATGAGCAGTTCTTC
TRBV7-9	.	TRBJ2-5	once	CASSLLLQETQYF	TGTGCCAGCAGCTTACTGCTGCAAGAGACCCAGTACTTC
TRBV29-1	.	TRBJ2-1	.	CSVNLDLFNEQFF	TGCAGCGTGAACCTGGACTTGTTCAATGAGCAGTTCTTC
TRBV6-1	.	TRBJ2-7	.	CASSYREAYEQYF	TGTGCCAGCAGTTATAGGGAAGCCTACGAGCAGTACTTC
TRBV19	.	TRBJ2-1	few	CASSSLPGWQGDSGPLGEQFF	TGTGCCAGTAGTTCCCTGCCCGGTTGGCAGGGAGATTCGGGGCCCTTGGGTGAGCAGTTCTTC
TRBV4-1	TRBD1	TRBJ1-1	few	CASSQPRDRRTEAFF	TGCGCCAGCAGCCAACCCCGGGACAGGAGAACTGAAGCTTTCTTT
TRBV4-1	TRBD1	TRBJ1-6	.	CASSPVRGHSYNSPLHF	TGCGCCAGCAGCCCGGTGAGGGGGCACTCCTATAATTCACCCCTCCACTTT
TRBV7-9	TRBD1	TRBJ1-1	few	CASSLDRTGDDEAFF	TGTGCCAGCAGCTTAGACCGGACAGGGGACGATGAAGCTTTCTTT
TRBV7-8	.	TRBJ2-3	.	CASSQQGPDTQYF	TGTGCCAGCAGCCAACAGGGACCAGATACGCAGTATTTT
TRBV7-2	.	TRBJ2-3	.	CASSLVSTDTQYF	TGTGCCAGCAGCTTAGTTAGCACAGATACGCAGTATTTT
TRBV18	.	TRBJ1-1	.	CASSPTQMNTEAFF	TGTGCCAGCTCACCAACCCAGATGAACACTGAAGCTTTCTTT
TRBV5-4	.	TRBJ1-4	.	CASSPGWSGNEKLFF	TGTGCCAGCAGCCCCGGGTGGTCGGGTAATGAAAAACTGTTTTTT
TRBV4-1	.	TRBJ2-5	once	CASSQDLEGWGEQYF	TGCGCCAGCAGCCAAGATCTGGAGGGGTGGGGTGAGCAGTACTTC
TRBV5-5	.	TRBJ1-4	.	CASSLFLWGSATNEKLFF	TGTGCCAGCAGCTTGTTCCTTTGGGGGTCGGCAACTAATGAAAAACTGTTTTTT
TRBV7-9	.	TRBJ2-1	.	CASSPPARTPSYNEQFF	TGTGCCAGCAGTCCCCCCGCCCGGACTCCTTCCTACAATGAGCAGTTCTTC
TRBV2	.	TRBJ2-7	.	CASLGPYEQYF	TGTGCCAGCTTGGGCCCCTACGAGCAGTACTTC